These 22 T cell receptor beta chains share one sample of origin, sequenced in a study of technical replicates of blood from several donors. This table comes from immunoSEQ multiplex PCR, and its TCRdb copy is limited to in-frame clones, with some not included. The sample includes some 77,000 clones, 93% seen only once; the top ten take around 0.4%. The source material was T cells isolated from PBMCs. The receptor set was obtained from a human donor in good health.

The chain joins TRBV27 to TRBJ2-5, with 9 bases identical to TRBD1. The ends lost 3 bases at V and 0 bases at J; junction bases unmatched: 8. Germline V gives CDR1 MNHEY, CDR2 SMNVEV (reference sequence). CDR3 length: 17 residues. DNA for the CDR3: TGTGCCAGCAGTTTCATAAGGACAGGGGCGAACCAAGAGACCCAGTACTTC. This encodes CASSFIRTGANQETQYF.

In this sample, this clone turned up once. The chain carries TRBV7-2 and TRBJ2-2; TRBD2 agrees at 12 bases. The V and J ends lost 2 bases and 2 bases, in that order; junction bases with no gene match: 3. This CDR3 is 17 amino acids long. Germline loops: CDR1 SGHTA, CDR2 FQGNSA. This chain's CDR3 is CASSLRGLAGNTGELFF. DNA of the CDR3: TGTGCCAGCAGCTTAAGGGGACTAGCGGGTAACACCGGGGAGCTGTTTTTT.

CDR3 protein: CASSQSLGQINIQYF. Here the CDR3 DNA reads TGCGCCAGCAGCCAAAGCCTGGGACAGATTAACATTCAGTACTTC. This chain links TRBV4-3 with TRBJ2-4; TRBD1 matches at 7 bases. Per germline, CDR1 LGHNA and CDR2 YSLEER. V lost 2 bases and J lost 7; bases outside the gene matches: 8. This CDR3 is built from 15 residues.

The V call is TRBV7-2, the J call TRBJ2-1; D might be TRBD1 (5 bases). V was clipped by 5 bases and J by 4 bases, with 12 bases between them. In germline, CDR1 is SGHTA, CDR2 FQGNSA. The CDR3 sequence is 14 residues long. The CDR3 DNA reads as TGTGCCAGCAGCGCGCAAGACAGTTACAATGAGCAGTTCTTC. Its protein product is CASSAQDSYNEQFF.

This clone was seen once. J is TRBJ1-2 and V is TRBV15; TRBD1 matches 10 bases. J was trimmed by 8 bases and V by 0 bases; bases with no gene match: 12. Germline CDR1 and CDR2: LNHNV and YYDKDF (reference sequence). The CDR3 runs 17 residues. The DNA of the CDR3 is TGTGCCACCAGCAGAGAATCCCTCCTAATGACAGGGGGCGGCTACACCTTC. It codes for CATSRESLLMTGGGYTF.

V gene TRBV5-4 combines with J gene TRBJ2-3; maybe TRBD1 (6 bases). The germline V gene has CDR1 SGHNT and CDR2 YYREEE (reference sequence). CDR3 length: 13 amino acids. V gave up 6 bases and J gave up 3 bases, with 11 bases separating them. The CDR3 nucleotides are TGTGCCAGCATCCCACAGGGTACAGATACGCAGTATTTT. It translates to CASIPQGTDTQYF.

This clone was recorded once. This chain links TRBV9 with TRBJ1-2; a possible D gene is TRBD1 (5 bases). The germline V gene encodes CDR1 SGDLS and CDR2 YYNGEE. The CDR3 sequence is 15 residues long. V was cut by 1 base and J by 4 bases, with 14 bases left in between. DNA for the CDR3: TGTGCCAGCAGCGTACCTCTGGGGGAGGCCTATGGCTACACCTTC. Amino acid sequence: CASSVPLGEAYGYTF.

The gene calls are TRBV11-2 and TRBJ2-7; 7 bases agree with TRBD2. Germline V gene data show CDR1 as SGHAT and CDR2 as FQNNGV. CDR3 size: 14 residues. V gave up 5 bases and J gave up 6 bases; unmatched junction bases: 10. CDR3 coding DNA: TGTGCCAGCAGCCCCTCCGGTGGGGGGGGCGAGCAGTACTTC. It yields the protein CASSPSGGGGEQYF.

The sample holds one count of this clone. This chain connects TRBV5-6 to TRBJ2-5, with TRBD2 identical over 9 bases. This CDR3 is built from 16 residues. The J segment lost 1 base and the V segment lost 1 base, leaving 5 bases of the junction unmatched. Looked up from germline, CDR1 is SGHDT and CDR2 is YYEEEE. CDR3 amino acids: CASSLSLAGVQETQYF. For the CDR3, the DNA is TGTGCCAGCAGCTTGTCATTAGCGGGGGTCCAAGAGACCCAGTACTTC.

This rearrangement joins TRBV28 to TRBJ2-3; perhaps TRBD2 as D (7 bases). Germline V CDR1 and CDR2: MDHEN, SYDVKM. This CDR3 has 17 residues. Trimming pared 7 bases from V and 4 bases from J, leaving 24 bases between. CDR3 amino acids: CASTPGGGRSVADTQYF. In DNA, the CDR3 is TGTGCCAGCACCCCGGGGGGCGGCAGGTCAGTGGCAGATACGCAGTATTTT.

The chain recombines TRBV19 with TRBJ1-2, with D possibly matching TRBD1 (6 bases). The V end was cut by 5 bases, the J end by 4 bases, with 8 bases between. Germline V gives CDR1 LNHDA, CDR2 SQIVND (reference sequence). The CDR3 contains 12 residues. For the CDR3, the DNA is TGTGCCAGTAGTCCGGACAGCTATGGCTACACCTTC. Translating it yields CASSPDSYGYTF.

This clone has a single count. CDR3 sequence: CASRVTDTVSYNEQFF. The CDR3 bases are TGTGCCAGTAGGGTAACCGACACCGTCTCCTACAATGAGCAGTTCTTC. The J gene is TRBJ2-1, the V gene TRBV19; D is ambiguous. The V end was cut by 6 bases, the J end by 0 bases, with 15 bases between. The CDR3 covers 16 residues. CDR1 is LNHDA, CDR2 SQIVND, per germline (reference sequence).

CDR3 sequence (DNA): TGTGCCAGCAGCTTAGAGGGAGCGCAGTACTTC. It codes for CASSLEGAQYF. The chain uses TRBV7-2 and TRBJ2-7; D may be TRBD2 (5 bases). V dropped 1 base and J dropped 9 bases, with 7 bases sitting between them. Per germline, CDR1 SGHTA and CDR2 FQGNSA. The CDR3 consists of 11 residues.

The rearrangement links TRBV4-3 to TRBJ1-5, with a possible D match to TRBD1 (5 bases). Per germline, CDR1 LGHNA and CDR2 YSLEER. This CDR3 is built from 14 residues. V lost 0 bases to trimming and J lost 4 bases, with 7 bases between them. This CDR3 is CASSQDKGNQPQHF. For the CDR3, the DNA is TGCGCCAGCAGCCAAGACAAGGGGAATCAGCCCCAGCATTTT.

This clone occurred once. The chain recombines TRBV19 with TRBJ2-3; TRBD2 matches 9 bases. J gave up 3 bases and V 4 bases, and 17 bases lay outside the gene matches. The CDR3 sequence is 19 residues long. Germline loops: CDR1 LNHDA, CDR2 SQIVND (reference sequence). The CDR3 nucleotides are TGTGCCAGTAGTAGGTTCTTACCCCTGGGACTAGCCCTAACAGATACGCAGTATTTT. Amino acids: CASSRFLPLGLALTDTQYF. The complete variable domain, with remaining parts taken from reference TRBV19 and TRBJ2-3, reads DGGITQSPKYLFRKEGQNVTLSCEQNLNHDAMYWYRQDPGQGLRLIYYSQIVNDFQKGDIAEGYSVSREKKESFPLTVTSAQKNPTAFYLCASSRFLPLGLALTDTQYFGPGTRLTVL.

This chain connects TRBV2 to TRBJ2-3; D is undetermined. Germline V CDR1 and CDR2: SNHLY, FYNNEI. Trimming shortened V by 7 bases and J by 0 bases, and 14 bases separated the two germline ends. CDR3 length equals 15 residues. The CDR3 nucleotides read TGTGCCAGCATTAGACAACCGGCCAGCACAGATACGCAGTATTTT. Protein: CASIRQPASTDTQYF. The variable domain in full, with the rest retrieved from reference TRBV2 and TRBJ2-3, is EPEVTQTPSHQVTQMGQEVILRCVPISNHLYFYWYRQILGQKVEFLVSFYNNEISEKSEIFDDQFSVERPDGSNFTLKIRSTKLEDSAMYFCASIRQPASTDTQYFGPGTRLTVL.

In DNA, the CDR3 is TGTGCCAGCTCACCATCTAGCGGGTCCTATGAGCAGTTCTTC. It yields the protein CASSPSSGSYEQFF. The V call is TRBV18, the J call TRBJ2-1; 8 positions match TRBD2. Germline loops: CDR1 KGHSH, CDR2 LQKENI. Losses at the gene ends were 2 bases for V and 8 bases for J; bases not matched to a gene: 5. The CDR3 length is 14 residues.

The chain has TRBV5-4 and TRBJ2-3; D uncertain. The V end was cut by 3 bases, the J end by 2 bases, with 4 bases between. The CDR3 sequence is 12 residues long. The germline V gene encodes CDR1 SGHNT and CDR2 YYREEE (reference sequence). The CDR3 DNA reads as TGTGCCAGCAGCTCGTACACAGATACGCAGTATTTT. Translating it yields CASSSYTDTQYF.

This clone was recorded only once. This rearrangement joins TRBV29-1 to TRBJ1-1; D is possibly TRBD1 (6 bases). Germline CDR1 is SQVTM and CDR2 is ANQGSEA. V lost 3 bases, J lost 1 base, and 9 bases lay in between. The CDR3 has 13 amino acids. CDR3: CSVEIGGNTEAFF. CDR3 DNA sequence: TGCAGCGTTGAGATAGGGGGGAACACTGAAGCTTTCTTT.

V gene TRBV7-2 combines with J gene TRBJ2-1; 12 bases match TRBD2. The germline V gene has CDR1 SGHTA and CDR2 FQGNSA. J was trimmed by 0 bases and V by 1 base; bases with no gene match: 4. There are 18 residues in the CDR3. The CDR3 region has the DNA TGTGCCAGCAGCTTAGGACTAGCGGGAGCGAGCTCCTACAATGAGCAGTTCTTC. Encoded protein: CASSLGLAGASSYNEQFF.

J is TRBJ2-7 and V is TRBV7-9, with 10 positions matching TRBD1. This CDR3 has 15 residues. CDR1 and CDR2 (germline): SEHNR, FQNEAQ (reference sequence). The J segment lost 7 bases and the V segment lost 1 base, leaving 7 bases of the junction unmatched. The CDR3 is CASSLVGDRGNEQYF. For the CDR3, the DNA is TGTGCCAGCAGCTTAGTTGGGGACAGGGGAAATGAGCAGTACTTC.

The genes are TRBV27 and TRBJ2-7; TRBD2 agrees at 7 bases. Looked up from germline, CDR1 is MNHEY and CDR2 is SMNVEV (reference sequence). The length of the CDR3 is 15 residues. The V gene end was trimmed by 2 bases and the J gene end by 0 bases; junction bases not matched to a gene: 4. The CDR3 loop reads CASSLALASSYEQYF. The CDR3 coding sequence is TGTGCCAGCAGTTTAGCACTAGCGAGCTCCTACGAGCAGTACTTC.